This TCR beta chain was retrieved from a study of shared T cell receptors in the human thymus. CDR3 length: 15 residues. The germline V gene encodes CDR1 MNHNS and CDR2 SASEGT. The ends were cut back, 3 bases at V and 4 bases at J, with 15 bases in the middle. This clone was seen a handful of times. Sequencing was performed with immunoSEQ multiplex PCR; in TCRdb, only in-frame clones are kept and a portion is missing. The sample shows hundreds of thousands of clones, 70% to 90% of them seen only once. The sample was also reused in another study, on human thymus T cells. Turning to that study: Resections from corrective heart surgery provided thymus tissue. Apparent skewing of V and J gene usage characterized both thymic and blood repertoires.

Sequencing was performed on thymocytes. This clonotype was obtained from a boy in the first two years of life with a congenital heart defect. The chain couples TRBV6-1 to TRBJ1-2; the D is unclear. CDR3 sequence reads: CASSDENLGRYGYTF. The CDR3 DNA sequence: TGTGCCAGCAGTGATGAAAACCTGGGCCGCTATGGCTACACCTTC.